Below are 21 T cell receptor beta chains sequenced from a single sample in a study of cytomegalovirus exposure and HLA in healthy donors. The PCR was carried out with 60 Vbeta primers and 13 Jbeta primers. Profiled with immunoSEQ multiplex PCR; TCRdb holds only in-frame clones, not every one. The sample has 150,000 to 200,000 clones, nearly 70% seen once. Sequencing was performed on PBMCs. These receptors all come from a young man in good health and CMV-seropositive.

V usage is TRBV20-1 and J usage is TRBJ1-4, with 7 nucleotides matching TRBD1. Germline CDR1 DFQATT, CDR2 SNEGSKA (reference sequence). V gave up 5 bases and J gave up 12 bases; unmatched junction bases: 3. CDR3 length: 10 residues. This CDR3 is CSARDSELFF. The CDR3, as DNA: TGCAGTGCTCGGGACAGCGAACTGTTTTTT.

The chain has TRBV4-1 and TRBJ2-1, with 12 bases identical to TRBD2. CDR1 and CDR2 from the germline V gene are MGHRA and YSYEKL. The J segment lost 6 bases and the V segment lost 0 bases, leaving 6 bases of the junction unmatched. CDR3 length: 17 residues. This chain's CDR3 is CASSQDVRTSGINEQFF. DNA of the CDR3: TGCGCCAGCAGCCAAGACGTGCGGACTAGCGGGATCAATGAGCAGTTCTTC.

As regards this clone: Distinct nucleotide sequences in the sample also encode this CDR3. The chain couples TRBV30 to TRBJ1-4; D is ambiguous. Trimming took off 0 bases at V and 8 bases at J, with 7 bases between the two ends. Germline V gene sequence: CDR1 GTSNPN, CDR2 SVGIG (reference sequence). This CDR3 has 12 amino acids. The CDR3 nucleotides read TGTGCCTGGAGTGTACTCCGGGAAAAACTGTTTTTT. It encodes CAWSVLREKLFF.

CDR3 in DNA: TGTGCCAGTAGTATAGCCCCGACAGGGGCGGAGACCCAGTACTTC. As protein: CASSIAPTGAETQYF. The chain recombines TRBV19 with TRBJ2-5; TRBD1 matches at 8 bases. Trimming removed 1 base from V and 5 bases from J; junction bases left unmatched: 6. This CDR3 comprises 15 residues. Germline V CDR1 and CDR2: LNHDA, SQIVND (reference sequence).

In this sample, this clone turned up once. J is TRBJ1-3 and V is TRBV28; no clear D gene. The CDR3 loop spans 14 amino acids. V gave up 10 bases and J gave up 2 bases, with 15 bases separating them. Germline assignment: CDR1 MDHEN and CDR2 SYDVKM. CDR3 DNA: TGTGCCACCACCTCGACTCATCCTGGAAACACCATATATTTT. Translating gives CATTSTHPGNTIYF.

The chain has TRBV14 and TRBJ2-1; the match to TRBD2 covers 11 bases. The germline gives CDR1 SGHDN, CDR2 FVKESK. The CDR3 loop spans 12 amino acids. V was clipped by 5 bases and J by 14 bases; unmatched bases: 5. CDR3 sequence: CASSGLAGFKFF. The CDR3 DNA reads as TGTGCCAGCAGCGGACTAGCGGGTTTTAAGTTCTTC.

The count of this clone is one. This chain joins TRBV5-1 and TRBJ2-5; 8 bases agree with TRBD2. The V gene end was trimmed by 0 bases and the J gene end by 3 bases; junction bases not matched to a gene: 7. The length of the CDR3 is 16 residues. Looked up from germline, CDR1 is SGHRS and CDR2 is YFSETQ. The CDR3 sequence: CASSLGDILAEETQYF. The CDR3, as DNA: TGCGCCAGCAGCTTGGGAGATATACTAGCGGAAGAGACCCAGTACTTC.

The chain's CDR3 is CASSSRLAGIGDEQFF. In DNA form, the CDR3 reads TGTGCCAGCAGCTCCCGGCTAGCGGGAATCGGGGATGAGCAGTTCTTC. V and J are TRBV7-3 and TRBJ2-1, with TRBD2 matching 9 bases. V trimming: 4 bases; J trimming: 8 bases; junction bases outside the gene matches: 12. Germline-derived CDR1 and CDR2 are SGHTA and FQGTGA. This CDR3 is 16 amino acids long.

The chain carries TRBV6-1 and TRBJ2-7; 9 bases fit TRBD1. Germline V CDR1 and CDR2: MNHNS, SASEGT. The CDR3 spans 17 residues. Losses at the gene ends were 0 bases for V and 5 bases for J; bases not matched to a gene: 11. CDR3 sequence: CASSEAGTGQGVHEQYF. CDR3 DNA sequence: TGTGCCAGCAGTGAAGCCGGAACGGGACAGGGAGTCCACGAGCAGTACTTC.

The rearrangement links TRBV5-1 to TRBJ2-7, with D perhaps matching TRBD2 (6 bases). The V end was cut by 0 bases, the J end by 4 bases, with 11 bases between. CDR1 and CDR2 from the germline V gene are SGHRS and YFSETQ. This CDR3 region has 14 residues. The DNA of the CDR3 is TGCGCCAGCAGCTTGGGCGGGATCGTATACGAGCAGTACTTC. Protein product: CASSLGGIVYEQYF.

The V and J genes are TRBV5-1 and TRBJ2-3; 8 positions match TRBD2. This CDR3 contains 15 residues. Germline CDR1 reads SGHRS; CDR2 reads YFSETQ. V trimming: 4 bases; J trimming: 5 bases; junction bases outside the gene matches: 9. The DNA of the CDR3 is TGCGCCAGCAGCAAAACTAGCGGCCTAGGAGATACGCAGTATTTT. Protein sequence: CASSKTSGLGDTQYF.

The chain combines TRBV7-2 with TRBJ2-5, with 9 bases identical to TRBD2. The J call may be faulty, since TRBJ2-7 better matches the DNA end. This CDR3 contains 16 residues. Germline V gene lookup returns CDR1 SGHTA and CDR2 FQGNSA. Here the CDR3 reads CASSLQAGGTLYEQYF. CDR3 nucleotides: TGTGCCAGCAGCCTTCAAGCGGGAGGCACCCTCTACGAGCAGTACTTC.

The sample holds one count of this clone. The rearrangement uses TRBV12-5 and TRBJ2-3, with 8 nucleotides matching TRBD1. Germline lookup yields CDR1 LGHNT and CDR2 FRNRAP. After removal of 1 base from V and 10 bases from J, the junction contained 16 bases not matched to a gene. The CDR3 has 17 residues. The CDR3 protein is CASGLAPGQALTRAQYF. CDR3 DNA sequence: TGTGCTAGTGGTTTGGCACCGGGACAGGCCCTTACAAGGGCGCAGTATTTT.

A few counts support this clone. The J gene is TRBJ2-3, the V gene TRBV10-3, with 8 bases fitting TRBD1. Germline-derived CDR1 and CDR2 are ENHRY and SYGVKD. With V trimmed by 4 bases and J by 2 bases, 8 bases remained unmatched. CDR3 length equals 16 residues. The DNA of the CDR3 is TGTGCCATCAGTGGGACAGGGTCACTCCTCACAGATACGCAGTATTTT. It codes for CAISGTGSLLTDTQYF.

V is TRBV7-2 and J is TRBJ2-1; the match to TRBD2 covers 9 bases. The CDR3 sequence is 16 residues long. The trim removed 4 bases at V and 1 base at J, leaving 5 bases unmatched. Germline CDR1 reads SGHTA; CDR2 reads FQGNSA. The CDR3 region has the DNA TGTGCCAGCAGCTCTTTAGCGGGAGTTTCCTACAATGAGCAGTTCTTC. This encodes CASSSLAGVSYNEQFF.

V gene TRBV28 combines with J gene TRBJ2-5; 9 bases align to TRBD1. Germline values: CDR1 MDHEN, CDR2 SYDVKM. The CDR3 contains 14 residues. With V trimmed by 8 bases and J by 2 bases, 6 bases remained unmatched. CDR3 bases: TGTGCCAGCCGCCCGACAGGGGGGCAAGAGACCCAGTACTTC. Amino acid sequence: CASRPTGGQETQYF.

J is TRBJ2-1 and V is TRBV18; 7 bases agree with TRBD2. CDR1 is KGHSH and CDR2 is LQKENI in the germline V gene. This CDR3 is 15 amino acids long. Trimming cost V 3 bases and J 9 bases; bases outside gene matches: 11. This CDR3 is CASSPGGLDFSEQFF. CDR3 sequence (DNA): TGTGCCAGCTCACCGGGCGGACTAGACTTTAGTGAGCAGTTCTTC.

The chain combines TRBV5-6 with TRBJ2-1, with D possibly matching TRBD2 (6 bases). Germline loops: CDR1 SGHDT, CDR2 YYEEEE. V was pared by 0 bases and J by 3 bases, with 13 bases between. The CDR3 has 16 amino acids. The DNA of the CDR3 is TGTGCCAGCAGCTTGGGGTCGGTTAGCGGCTACAATGAGCAGTTCTTC. This translates into CASSLGSVSGYNEQFF.

This clone was seen a handful of times. The chain is built from TRBV6-1 and TRBJ2-1, with D perhaps TRBD2 (5 bases). This CDR3 spans 18 amino acids. Trimming cost V 1 base and J 3 bases, with 19 bases left between them. Germline CDR1 and CDR2: MNHNS and SASEGT. CDR3 amino acids: CASSEEWSGGSVYNEQFF. Here the CDR3 DNA reads TGTGCCAGCAGTGAAGAGTGGTCGGGTGGGAGTGTCTACAATGAGCAGTTCTTC.

V gene TRBV5-6 combines with J gene TRBJ2-3; 12 nucleotides line up with TRBD1. The length of the CDR3 is 17 residues. The trim removed 0 bases at V and 2 bases at J, leaving 4 bases unmatched. Per germline, CDR1 SGHDT and CDR2 YYEEEE. The CDR3 nucleotides read TGTGCCAGCAGCTTGGTGGGACAGGGGGCCTTCACAGATACGCAGTATTTT. It codes for CASSLVGQGAFTDTQYF.

The V call is TRBV11-2, the J call TRBJ2-6; 9 bases map to TRBD1. This CDR3 spans 17 amino acids. Looked up from germline, CDR1 is SGHAT and CDR2 is FQNNGV. The V and J ends lost 7 bases and 0 bases, in that order; junction bases with no gene match: 7. CDR3 amino acids: CASTQGQGSSGANVLTF. CDR3 bases: TGTGCCAGCACCCAGGGACAGGGATCCTCTGGGGCCAACGTCCTGACTTTC.